This T cell receptor (beta chain) was sequenced in a study of CD4 and CD8 cells across lung adenocarcinoma regions. Donors had localized lung adenocarcinoma, a non-small cell lung cancer. TCRdb itself ran the PCR reads through MiXCR, one entry per CDR3 protein. The repertoire holds over 9,500 distinct CDR3 sequences, with roughly 60% as singletons. Germline-derived CDR1 and CDR2 are LGHDT and YNNKEL (reference sequence). CDR3 length equals 14 residues. Unmatched junction bases numbered 6, after V lost 0 bases and J lost 7 bases. The sequence was obtained from a female donor with lung adenocarcinoma. The CD4 and CD8 labels of this study may be unreliable. The chain joins TRBV3-1 to TRBJ2-7; 7 nucleotides line up with TRBD1. The material sequenced was CD8+ T cells from the margin of a lung tumor. CDR3 amino acids: CASSQDYGTEEQYF. The CDR3 DNA is TGTGCCAGCAGCCAAGATTACGGGACAGAAGAGCAGTACTTC.